This TCR beta chain was sequenced for a study of blood T cell repertoires in COVID-19. About the research overall: The analysed material was cDNA or gDNA that came from T cells, B-cell-depleted T cells, or PBMCs.

TCRdb keeps only in-frame clones here, not all; method: immunoSEQ multiplex PCR. Counted here are roughly 130,000 clones, approximately 80% occurring once; the ten biggest clones make up less than 20%. This CDR3 comprises 15 residues. V lost 0 bases to trimming and J lost 5 bases; unmatched junction nucleotides: 8. Germline lookup yields CDR1 SGHRS and CDR2 YFSETQ. This TCR was sampled from a woman in her 50s with acute or convalescent COVID-19. The V and J genes are TRBV5-1 and TRBJ2-7; 7 nucleotides agree with TRBD1. The sample comprised peripheral blood. DNA for the CDR3: TGCGCCAGCAGCTTGGGCCGGGACAGAAGGGACGAGCAGTACTTC. This encodes CASSLGRDRRDEQYF.